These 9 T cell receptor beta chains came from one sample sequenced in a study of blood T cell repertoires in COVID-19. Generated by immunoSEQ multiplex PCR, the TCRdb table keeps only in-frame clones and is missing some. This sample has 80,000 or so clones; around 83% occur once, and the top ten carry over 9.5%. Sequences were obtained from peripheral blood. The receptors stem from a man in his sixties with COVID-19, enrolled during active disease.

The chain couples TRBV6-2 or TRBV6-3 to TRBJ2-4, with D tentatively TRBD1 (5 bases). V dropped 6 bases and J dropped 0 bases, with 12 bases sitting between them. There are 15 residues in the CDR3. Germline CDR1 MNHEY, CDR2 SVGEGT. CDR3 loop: CASSFRGLAKNIQYF. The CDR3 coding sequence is TGTGCCAGCAGCTTTAGGGGTCTAGCCAAAAACATTCAGTACTTC.

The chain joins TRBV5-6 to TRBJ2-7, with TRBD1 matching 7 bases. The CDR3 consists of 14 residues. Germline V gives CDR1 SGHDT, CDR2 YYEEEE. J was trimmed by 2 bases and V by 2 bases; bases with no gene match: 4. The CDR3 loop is CASSFVQGAYEQYF. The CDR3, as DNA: TGTGCCAGCAGCTTCGTTCAGGGGGCCTACGAGCAGTACTTC.

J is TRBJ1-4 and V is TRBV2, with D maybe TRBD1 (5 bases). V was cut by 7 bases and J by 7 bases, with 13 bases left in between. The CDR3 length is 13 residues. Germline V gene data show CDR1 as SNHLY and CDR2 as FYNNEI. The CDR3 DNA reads TGTGCCAGCAACCTCCTGGGGCTTGAAAAACTGTTTTTT. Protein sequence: CASNLLGLEKLFF.

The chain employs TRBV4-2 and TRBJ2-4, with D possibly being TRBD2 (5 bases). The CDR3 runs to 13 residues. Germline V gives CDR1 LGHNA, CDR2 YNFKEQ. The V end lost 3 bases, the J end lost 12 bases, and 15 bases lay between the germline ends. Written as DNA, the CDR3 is TGTGCCAGCAGCCATCCGGAGAAACGGGATCAGTACTTC. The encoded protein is CASSHPEKRDQYF.

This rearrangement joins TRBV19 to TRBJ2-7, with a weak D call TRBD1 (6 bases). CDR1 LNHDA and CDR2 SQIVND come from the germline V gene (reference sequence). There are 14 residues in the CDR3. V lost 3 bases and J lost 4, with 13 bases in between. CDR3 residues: CASSISAGDYEQYF. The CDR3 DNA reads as TGTGCCAGTAGTATTTCGGCAGGGGATTACGAGCAGTACTTC.

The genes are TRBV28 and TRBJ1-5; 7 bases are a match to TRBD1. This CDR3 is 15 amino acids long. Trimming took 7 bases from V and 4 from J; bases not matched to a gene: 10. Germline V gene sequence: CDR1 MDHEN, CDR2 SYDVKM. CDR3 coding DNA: TGTGCCAGCAAAACGGGAGGGACAGAGAATCAGCCCCAGCATTTT. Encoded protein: CASKTGGTENQPQHF.

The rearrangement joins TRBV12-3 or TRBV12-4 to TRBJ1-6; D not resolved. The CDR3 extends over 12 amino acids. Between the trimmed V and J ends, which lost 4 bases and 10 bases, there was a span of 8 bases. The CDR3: CASSYAGSPLHF. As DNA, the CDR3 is TGTGCCAGCAGTTACGCAGGATCACCCCTCCACTTT.

CDR3 nucleotide sequence: TGTGCCAGCAGCGTGGGCTCGGTCGGTCCACGCACCGGGGAGCTGTTTTTT. This translates into CASSVGSVGPRTGELFF. The chain couples TRBV9 to TRBJ2-2; no definite D call. This CDR3 is built from 17 residues. Germline values: CDR1 SGDLS, CDR2 YYNGEE. Trimming shortened V by 2 bases and J by 4 bases, and 18 bases separated the two germline ends. Full variable domain (missing parts from reference TRBV9 and TRBJ2-2): DSGVTQTPKHLITATGQRVTLRCSPRSGDLSVYWYQQSLDQGLQFLIQYYNGEERAKGNILERFSAQQFPDLHSELNLSSLELGDSALYFCASSVGSVGPRTGELFFGEGSRLTVL.

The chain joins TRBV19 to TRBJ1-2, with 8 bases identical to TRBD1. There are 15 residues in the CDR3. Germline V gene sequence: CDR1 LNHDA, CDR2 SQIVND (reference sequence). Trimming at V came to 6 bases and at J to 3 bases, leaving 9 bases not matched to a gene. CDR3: CASSRGQGNYYGYTF. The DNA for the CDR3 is TGTGCCAGTAGCCGCGGACAGGGAAATTACTATGGCTACACCTTC. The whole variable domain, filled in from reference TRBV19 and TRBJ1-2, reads DGGITQSPKYLFRKEGQNVTLSCEQNLNHDAMYWYRQDPGQGLRLIYYSQIVNDFQKGDIAEGYSVSREKKESFPLTVTSAQKNPTAFYLCASSRGQGNYYGYTFGSGTRLTVV.